Each of the 3 T cell receptor beta chains below was sequenced from the same sample in a study of shared clonotypes between healthy human individuals. The table came from immunoSEQ multiplex PCR; TCRdb's copy has only in-frame clones and leaves some out. The data contain more than 2 million clones, approximately 96% of them singletons. The specimen was naive CD4+ T cells sorted from blood. Subset here: CD45RA+ positively selected. The receptors originated from a man aged 18 to 30 in good health.

The rearrangement uses TRBV18 and TRBJ2-7; the D is unclear. V was cut by 3 bases and J by 7 bases, with 10 bases left in between. The germline CDR1 and CDR2 sequences are KGHSH and LQKENI. The CDR3 totals 12 residues. The CDR3 sequence: CASSPATTEQYF. The CDR3 DNA reads TGTGCCAGCTCACCGGCGACAACGGAGCAGTACTTC.

The chain uses TRBV28 and TRBJ1-1, with a weak D call TRBD1 (5 bases). This CDR3 has 13 residues. Germline values: CDR1 MDHEN, CDR2 SYDVKM. The V and J ends lost 7 bases and 0 bases respectively, with 9 bases between them. The CDR3 is CASMTGLNTEAFF. The DNA for the CDR3 is TGTGCCAGCATGACGGGACTGAACACTGAAGCTTTCTTT.

V and J are TRBV6-5 and TRBJ1-2; no definite D call. Germline V gene data show CDR1 as MNHEY and CDR2 as SVGAGI. This CDR3 comprises 13 residues. V lost 2 bases, J lost 5 bases, and 9 bases lay in between. CDR3 nucleotide sequence: TGTGCCAGCAGTTACGGGTCGGCTTATGGCTACACCTTC. As protein: CASSYGSAYGYTF.